The clone carrying this T cell receptor beta chain has more than one count but fewer than ten. Its cognate antigen is unknown. This entry is derived from a study of T cells after yellow fever vaccination. General study points: Abundant bulk-derived clonotypes could contaminate FACS-sorted repertoires.

MiXCR was run by TCRdb on the 5' RACE reads, yielding one entry per CDR3 protein. The sample lists about 210,000 distinct CDR3 sequences, roughly 3.3% seen once, with 3.2% in the top ten. The CDR3 runs 11 residues. Deletions cut 7 bases from V and 5 bases from J, with 8 bases between. From germline, CDR1 is SGHTA and CDR2 FQGNSA. This receptor was taken from a man aged 18 to 29 who received the YFV17D yellow fever vaccine. The sequencing here drew on CD4+ T cells sorted from PBMCs, taken 10 days after the yellow fever booster vaccination. The V gene is TRBV7-2, the J gene TRBJ2-5; D remains unclear. The CDR3 region is CASTNGETQYF. The DNA for the CDR3 is TGTGCCAGCACCAACGGGGAGACCCAGTACTTC.